A selection of T cell receptor beta chains follows, all from one sample in a study of shared clonotypes between healthy human individuals. Data came from immunoSEQ multiplex PCR; TCRdb stores just in-frame clones and leaves some out. The sample lists about 590,000 clones; 95% to 96% were seen once. The sequenced sample was naive CD8+ T cells sorted from blood. Source of these receptors: a woman aged 25 to 39 in good health. CDR3s include the opening cysteine and the closing phenylalanine or tryptophan. The D gene is left open where the match is weak. Clone size is stated in some rows and not others, as once, few, many or a class when expanded.

clone size: NA; V gene: TRBV7-9; D gene: NA; J gene: TRBJ2-5; CDR3 DNA: TGTGCCAGCAGCTTAGCGGGTGTAGCGGCCCAAGAGACCCAGTACTTC; CDR3 protein: CASSLAGVAAQETQYF
clone size: NA; V gene: TRBV11-2; D gene: NA; J gene: TRBJ2-2; CDR3 DNA: TGTGCCAGCAGCAAGGGCGGGGAGCTGTTTTTT; CDR3 protein: CASSKGGELFF
clone size: NA; V gene: TRBV20-1; D gene: NA; J gene: TRBJ1-1; CDR3 DNA: TGCAGTGTAACTGGGAACACTGAAGCTTTCTTT; CDR3 protein: CSVTGNTEAFF
clone size: once; V gene: TRBV7-6; D gene: NA; J gene: TRBJ1-2; CDR3 DNA: TGTGCCAGCAGCTTAGGGGAAGGGGGTGGCTACACCTTC; CDR3 protein: CASSLGEGGGYTF
clone size: NA; V gene: TRBV13; D gene: TRBD1; J gene: TRBJ2-7; CDR3 DNA: TGTGCCAGCAGCCCAGAACGACAGGGAGTCTACGAGCAGTACTTC; CDR3 protein: CASSPERQGVYEQYF
clone size: NA; V gene: TRBV7-9; D gene: NA; J gene: TRBJ1-5; CDR3 DNA: TGTGCCAGCAGCTTAGAGTCAGACGTACTTAATCAGCCCCAGCATTTT; CDR3 protein: CASSLESDVLNQPQHF
clone size: NA; V gene: TRBV7-8; D gene: TRBD1; J gene: TRBJ2-7; CDR3 DNA: TGTGCCAGCAGCTTCCTCAGGGGGACCTACGAGCAGTACTTC; CDR3 protein: CASSFLRGTYEQYF
clone size: NA; V gene: TRBV28; D gene: NA; J gene: TRBJ1-4; CDR3 DNA: TGTGCCAGCAGTTCTGCCGGTTTCGATGAAAAACTGTTTTTT; CDR3 protein: CASSSAGFDEKLFF
clone size: NA; V gene: TRBV4-1; D gene: NA; J gene: TRBJ2-7; CDR3 DNA: TGCGCCAGCAGCCAAGGGGGGTCAGACGGCGAGCAGTACTTC; CDR3 protein: CASSQGGSDGEQYF
clone size: once; V gene: TRBV6-1; D gene: NA; J gene: TRBJ1-2; CDR3 DNA: TGTGCCAGCAGTGAAGGTCCCCGCAAAGGGAACGACTATGGCTACACCTTC; CDR3 protein: CASSEGPRKGNDYGYTF
clone size: NA; V gene: TRBV9; D gene: TRBD2; J gene: TRBJ2-1; CDR3 DNA: TGTGCCACCTCTAGCGGGAGCTCCTACAATGAGCAGTTCTTC; CDR3 protein: CATSSGSSYNEQFF
clone size: NA; V gene: TRBV19; D gene: NA; J gene: TRBJ1-2; CDR3 DNA: TGTGCCAGTAGTATGGCCGTCTATGGCTACACCTTC; CDR3 protein: CASSMAVYGYTF
clone size: NA; V gene: TRBV19; D gene: TRBD1; J gene: TRBJ2-2; CDR3 DNA: TGTGCCAGTACCCCTGACAGGGGGCAAAGCACCGGGGAGCTGTTTTTT; CDR3 protein: CASTPDRGQSTGELFF
clone size: NA; V gene: TRBV7-9; D gene: TRBD2; J gene: TRBJ2-1; CDR3 DNA: TGTGCCAGCAGCACGGGACTAGCGGTATACAATGAGCAGTTCTTC; CDR3 protein: CASSTGLAVYNEQFF
clone size: few; V gene: TRBV27; D gene: NA; J gene: TRBJ2-2; CDR3 DNA: TGTGCCAGCACCAGCGCGGCCGGGGAGCTGTTTTTT; CDR3 protein: CASTSAAGELFF
clone size: once; V gene: TRBV7-9; D gene: NA; J gene: TRBJ1-6; CDR3 DNA: TGTGCCAGCAGCTTAGCGTCTGAGGCCTTGGATTCACCCCTCCACTTT; CDR3 protein: CASSLASEALDSPLHF
clone size: NA; V gene: TRBV19; D gene: NA; J gene: TRBJ1-5; CDR3 DNA: TGTGCCAGTAGTATAAAGGACTGGGACAATCAGCCCCAGCATTTT; CDR3 protein: CASSIKDWDNQPQHF
clone size: NA; V gene: TRBV19; D gene: TRBD2; J gene: TRBJ2-5; CDR3 DNA: TGTGCCAGTAGTATACGAAGACTAGCGGGAGACGGAGAGACCCAGTACTTC; CDR3 protein: CASSIRRLAGDGETQYF
clone size: NA; V gene: TRBV11-2; D gene: NA; J gene: TRBJ2-7; CDR3 DNA: TGTGCCAGCAGCCTATGGGACGGGTCCTACGAGCAGTACTTC; CDR3 protein: CASSLWDGSYEQYF
clone size: NA; V gene: TRBV2; D gene: NA; J gene: TRBJ1-5; CDR3 DNA: TGTGCCAGCAGTGAAATGGGGACGGATAGCAATCAGCCCCAGCATTTT; CDR3 protein: CASSEMGTDSNQPQHF
clone size: once; V gene: TRBV28; D gene: NA; J gene: TRBJ2-7; CDR3 DNA: TGTGCCAGCAGCCCCGCGCCCAGCGGAACCTACGAGCAGTACTTC; CDR3 protein: CASSPAPSGTYEQYF
clone size: NA; V gene: TRBV5-5; D gene: NA; J gene: TRBJ1-2; CDR3 DNA: TGTGCCAGCAGGGGTGGGGGTTATTCCGCTAACTATGGCTACACCTTC; CDR3 protein: CASRGGGYSANYGYTF
clone size: NA; V gene: TRBV6-1; D gene: NA; J gene: TRBJ1-5; CDR3 DNA: TGTGCCAGCAGGGAATGGGCGTATAGCAATCAGCCCCAGCATTTT; CDR3 protein: CASREWAYSNQPQHF
clone size: NA; V gene: TRBV5-4; D gene: NA; J gene: TRBJ2-7; CDR3 DNA: TGTGCCAGCAGCTCCAGCTACGAGCAGTACTTC; CDR3 protein: CASSSSYEQYF
clone size: NA; V gene: TRBV5-4; D gene: NA; J gene: TRBJ2-7; CDR3 DNA: TGTGCCAGCAGCACCCGGACGCGAGCAGTCTACGAGCAGTACTTC; CDR3 protein: CASSTRTRAVYEQYF
clone size: NA; V gene: TRBV16; D gene: TRBD2; J gene: TRBJ2-7; CDR3 DNA: TGTGCCAGCAGCCCCTCTGCGGGACTATCCTACGAGCAGTACTTC; CDR3 protein: CASSPSAGLSYEQYF
clone size: NA; V gene: TRBV29-1; D gene: TRBD2; J gene: TRBJ2-1; CDR3 DNA: TGCAGCGTTGTGGCTAGCGGCAATGAGCAGTTCTTC; CDR3 protein: CSVVASGNEQFF
clone size: NA; V gene: TRBV21-1; D gene: NA; J gene: TRBJ1-4; CDR3 DNA: TGTGCCAGCAGCGTACAGGGTGAGGGGGGAAAACTGTTTTTT; CDR3 protein: CASSVQGEGGKLFF
clone size: NA; V gene: TRBV2; D gene: TRBD1; J gene: TRBJ2-7; CDR3 DNA: TGTGCCAGCAGGGAGGGACAGGGCTACGAGCAGTACTTC; CDR3 protein: CASREGQGYEQYF
clone size: NA; V gene: TRBV13; D gene: NA; J gene: TRBJ1-2; CDR3 DNA: TGTGCCAGCAGCTTAGGCCTTGGGGGAGGCTACACCTTC; CDR3 protein: CASSLGLGGGYTF
clone size: NA; V gene: TRBV27; D gene: TRBD2; J gene: TRBJ2-3; CDR3 DNA: TGTGCCAGCAGTTTCGGACTAGCGGGATCGGCAGATACGCAGTATTTT; CDR3 protein: CASSFGLAGSADTQYF
clone size: NA; V gene: TRBV27; D gene: TRBD2; J gene: TRBJ2-7; CDR3 DNA: TGTGCCAGCAGTTCACCCTCGACTAGCGGGACCAGCGAGCAGTACTTC; CDR3 protein: CASSSPSTSGTSEQYF
clone size: NA; V gene: TRBV27; D gene: NA; J gene: TRBJ2-6; CDR3 DNA: TGTGCCAGCAAGGAGGGGCTAGGGGCCAACGTCCTGACTTTC; CDR3 protein: CASKEGLGANVLTF
clone size: NA; V gene: TRBV6-1; D gene: NA; J gene: TRBJ2-7; CDR3 DNA: TGTGCCAGCAGGGCAGCCTACGAGCAGTACTTC; CDR3 protein: CASRAAYEQYF
clone size: NA; V gene: TRBV15; D gene: NA; J gene: TRBJ1-5; CDR3 DNA: TGTGCCACCAGCACGACGGGGGAGGTAAACAATCAGCCCCAGCATTTT; CDR3 protein: CATSTTGEVNNQPQHF
clone size: NA; V gene: TRBV13; D gene: TRBD2; J gene: TRBJ2-7; CDR3 DNA: TGTGCCAGCAGCCCGGGAGGCGAGCAGTACTTC; CDR3 protein: CASSPGGEQYF